This entry lists 14 T cell receptor beta chains sequenced from one sample in a study of blood T cell repertoires in COVID-19. Profiled with immunoSEQ multiplex PCR; TCRdb holds only in-frame clones, not every one. The sample shows approximately 500,000 clones, approximately 91% of them seen only once. The sequenced sample was peripheral blood. These TCRs come from a woman aged 45-59 years with COVID-19, enrolled during active disease.

This chain links TRBV19 with TRBJ2-2; perhaps TRBD1 as D (6 bases). The CDR3 covers 17 residues. Germline V CDR1 and CDR2: LNHDA, SQIVND (reference sequence). The V end lost 2 bases, the J end lost 4 bases, and 17 bases lay between the germline ends. The CDR3 DNA reads TGTGCCAGTAGTATAAGGAGACAGGTCCCTCCCACCGGGGAGCTGTTTTTT. This gives the protein CASSIRRQVPPTGELFF. Full variable domain (missing parts from reference TRBV19 and TRBJ2-2): DGGITQSPKYLFRKEGQNVTLSCEQNLNHDAMYWYRQDPGQGLRLIYYSQIVNDFQKGDIAEGYSVSREKKESFPLTVTSAQKNPTAFYLCASSIRRQVPPTGELFFGEGSRLTVL.

This rearrangement joins TRBV3-1 (or the pseudogene TRBV3-2) to TRBJ1-3; tentatively, D is TRBD1 (5 bases). The V and J ends lost 4 bases and 2 bases respectively, with 15 bases between them. CDR1 and CDR2 (germline): LGHDT, YNNKEL (reference sequence). This CDR3 comprises 16 residues. The CDR3, as DNA: TGTGCCAGCAGCCGATTAGGGTCGGGGGCTGGAAACACCATATATTTT. Residues: CASSRLGSGAGNTIYF.

Worth noting for this clone: Other nucleotide sequences in the sample specify the same CDR3. This chain connects TRBV9 to TRBJ1-1; a possible D gene is TRBD1 (6 bases). Trimming stripped 5 bases from V and 1 base from J, with 12 bases between. This CDR3 is 14 amino acids long. Germline V CDR1 and CDR2: SGDLS, YYNGEE. Written as DNA, the CDR3 is TGTGCCAGCAGTGCCGGGACACAGAACACTGAAGCTTTCTTT. This sequence encodes CASSAGTQNTEAFF.

The chain carries TRBV2 and TRBJ2-3; 12 nucleotides agree with TRBD2. Germline V gene data show CDR1 as SNHLY and CDR2 as FYNNEI. With V trimmed by 5 bases and J by 6 bases, 6 bases remained unmatched. The CDR3 length is 15 residues. The CDR3: CASSLLAGGGDTQYF. The CDR3 region has the DNA TGTGCCAGCAGTCTACTAGCGGGGGGAGGCGATACGCAGTATTTT.

In this sample, this clone turned up a few times. The rearrangement joins TRBV6-1 to TRBJ2-1; possible D gene TRBD1, 6 bases. The ends were cut back, 0 bases at V and 12 bases at J, with 18 bases in the middle. The CDR3 runs to 15 residues. Germline-derived CDR1 and CDR2 are MNHNS and SASEGT. The CDR3 loop is CASSEAGEQGQWQFF. CDR3 coding DNA: TGTGCCAGCAGTGAAGCGGGGGAGCAGGGGCAATGGCAGTTCTTC.

The chain has TRBV25-1 and TRBJ2-1, with a possible D match to TRBD2 (5 bases). Trimming took off 10 bases at V and 2 bases at J, with 12 bases between the two ends. CDR3 length: 13 amino acids. In germline, CDR1 is MGHDK, CDR2 SYGVNS. The CDR3 DNA sequence: TGTGCCACCGGACTCAAAACCTACAATGAGCAGTTCTTC. It codes for CATGLKTYNEQFF.

The V call is TRBV10-3, the J call TRBJ2-2; TRBD2 matches at 10 bases. Germline-derived CDR1 and CDR2 are ENHRY and SYGVKD. V gave up 6 bases and J gave up 1 base; unmatched junction bases: 8. This CDR3 comprises 17 residues. CDR3 sequence (DNA): TGTGCCATCAGGTCGTTAGCGGGGGGCCTGAACACCGGGGAGCTGTTTTTT. This encodes CAIRSLAGGLNTGELFF.

J is TRBJ2-6 and V is TRBV18, with 8 bases aligning to TRBD1. Per germline, CDR1 KGHSH and CDR2 LQKENI. The CDR3 is made up of 13 amino acids. J was trimmed by 10 bases and V by 3 bases; bases with no gene match: 2. The CDR3: CASSPGQANVLTF. The CDR3 region has the DNA TGTGCCAGCTCACCGGGACAGGCGAACGTCCTGACTTTC.

The chain links TRBV28 to TRBJ2-5; 8 nucleotides line up with TRBD2. Germline V CDR1 and CDR2: MDHEN, SYDVKM. V was clipped by 2 bases and J by 2 bases; unmatched bases: 1. CDR3 length: 14 amino acids. The CDR3 region has the DNA TGTGCCAGCAGTTTAGCGGGGGGTCAAGAGACCCAGTACTTC. Protein: CASSLAGGQETQYF.

V is TRBV19 and J is TRBJ2-7; TRBD1 agrees at 11 bases. V lost 11 bases to trimming and J lost 3 bases; unmatched junction nucleotides: 9. Germline lookup yields CDR1 LNHDA and CDR2 SQIVND (reference sequence). The CDR3 spans 14 residues. The CDR3 DNA is TGTGCCTCATCATCCGGGACAGGGGGCTACGAGCAGTACTTC. Protein product: CASSSGTGGYEQYF.

The chain carries TRBV5-6 and TRBJ2-2; 7 bases line up with TRBD2. Looked up from germline, CDR1 is SGHDT and CDR2 is YYEEEE. V lost 0 bases, J lost 3 bases, and 2 bases stayed unmatched. The CDR3 loop spans 15 amino acids. CDR3 sequence: CASSLVAGDTGELFF. The CDR3 DNA sequence: TGTGCCAGCAGCTTGGTTGCGGGAGACACCGGGGAGCTGTTTTTT.

Concerning this clone itself: This CDR3 is also generated by other DNA sequences in the sample. This chain's CDR3 is CASSPGQGGTEAFF. The CDR3 DNA reads as TGCGCCAGCAGCCCCGGACAGGGAGGAACTGAAGCTTTCTTT. The J gene is TRBJ1-1, the V gene TRBV5-1, with TRBD1 matching over 8 bases. The CDR3 runs to 14 residues. Germline-derived CDR1 and CDR2 are SGHRS and YFSETQ. With 4 bases clipped from V and 5 bases from J, the junction kept 7 bases outside the gene matches.

The rearrangement uses TRBV27 and TRBJ2-4, with D possibly being TRBD2 (5 bases). There are 14 residues in the CDR3. The germline gives CDR1 MNHEY, CDR2 SMNVEV (reference sequence). V was trimmed by 2 bases and J by 6 bases, leaving 11 bases between them. CDR3 in amino acids: CASSLGFRGNIQYF. CDR3 DNA sequence: TGTGCCAGCAGTTTAGGGTTTCGGGGAAACATTCAGTACTTC.

This clone was picked up a small number of times. The chain joins TRBV27 to TRBJ2-7, with D unclear. The germline CDR1 and CDR2 sequences are MNHEY and SMNVEV (reference sequence). The CDR3 is made up of 13 amino acids. With 3 bases removed from V and 6 bases from J, the gap between germline ends came to 12 bases. This chain's CDR3 is CASSFSSWSEQYF. The CDR3 DNA follows: TGTGCCAGCAGTTTTTCCAGTTGGTCCGAGCAGTACTTC.